Below are 28 T cell receptor beta chains sequenced from a single sample in a study of cytomegalovirus exposure and HLA in healthy donors. The PCR ran on 60 Vbeta and 13 Jbeta primers. Clones were read by immunoSEQ multiplex PCR, and TCRdb kept only the in-frame ones, dropping some. Of under 250,000 clones in the sample, around 80% are singletons; the top ten hold 0.47%. Material: PBMCs. The receptors here all came from a boy between 10 and 17 years old in good health and CMV-seronegative.

The V call is TRBV10-2, the J call TRBJ2-2; tentatively, D is TRBD2 (5 bases). Germline V CDR1 and CDR2: WSHSY, SAAADI. V lost 3 bases, J lost 8 bases, and 13 bases lay in between. This CDR3 is built from 14 residues. In DNA form, the CDR3 reads TGCGCCAGCAGTGACCCCCTTGGGGAGGGGGAGCTGTTTTTT. The encoded protein is CASSDPLGEGELFF.

In this sample, this clone turned up once. The chain uses TRBV7-9 and TRBJ1-5; D perhaps matches TRBD1 (5 bases). CDR1 and CDR2 (germline): SEHNR, FQNEAQ (reference sequence). The V gene lost 5 bases and the J gene lost 4 bases, with 18 bases spanning the gap. The CDR3 is made up of 16 amino acids. The CDR3 sequence: CASSPSGGWGNQPQHF. CDR3 sequence (DNA): TGTGCCAGCAGCCCATCGGGGGGGTGGGGGAATCAGCCCCAGCATTTT.

The chain carries TRBV25-1 and TRBJ1-1; D is possibly TRBD1 (5 bases). In germline, CDR1 is MGHDK, CDR2 SYGVNS. The V and J ends lost 4 bases and 4 bases respectively, with 13 bases between them. The CDR3 covers 14 residues. The CDR3 sequence is CASSVQVGGTEAFF. CDR3 nucleotides: TGTGCCAGCAGTGTCCAGGTGGGGGGCACTGAAGCTTTCTTT.

J is TRBJ1-5 and V is TRBV28; D unresolved. This CDR3 spans 12 amino acids. Germline-derived CDR1 and CDR2 are MDHEN and SYDVKM. V lost 8 bases and J 5 bases, leaving 10 bases between the germline ends. CDR3 protein: CASSRAYQPQHF. CDR3 sequence (DNA): TGTGCCAGCTCGCGGGCATATCAGCCCCAGCATTTT.

This chain connects TRBV4-1 to TRBJ2-3, with unresolved D. The CDR3 contains 15 residues. Per the germline V gene, CDR1 is MGHRA and CDR2 is YSYEKL. V was clipped by 4 bases and J by 2 bases, with 13 bases between them. The CDR3 nucleotides are TGCGCCAGCAGCCCATCCCCAAAATTCACAGATACGCAGTATTTT. It is translated as CASSPSPKFTDTQYF.

The chain uses TRBV2 and TRBJ2-7; perhaps TRBD1 as D (6 bases). The V end lost 0 bases, the J end lost 4 bases, and 13 bases lay between the germline ends. Germline V lookup: CDR1 SNHLY, CDR2 FYNNEI. The CDR3 consists of 15 residues. The CDR3 sequence: CASSEAMGALYEQYF. The DNA for the CDR3 is TGTGCCAGCAGTGAAGCGATGGGGGCGCTTTACGAGCAGTACTTC.

The chain carries TRBV2 and TRBJ2-7; D perhaps matches TRBD2 (5 bases). CDR3 length equals 15 residues. Germline values: CDR1 SNHLY, CDR2 FYNNEI. Trimming pared 6 bases from V and 7 bases from J, leaving 22 bases between. CDR3 coding DNA: TGTGCCAGCAGCCTGGACTTAGGAGAACCGAGTGAGCAGTACTTC. Translation: CASSLDLGEPSEQYF.

The chain links TRBV21-1 to TRBJ2-7; no DNA check was done on the table's D call, TRBD1. TRBV21-1 is a pseudogene. This CDR3 region has 14 residues. CDR3 protein: CASSNRDSHYEQYF. The CDR3 coding sequence is TGTGCCAGCAGCAACCGGGACAGCCACTACGAGCAGTACTTC.

The CDR3 DNA is TGTGCCAGCAGCCAAGATCATATCAGGGAAGATGGCTACACCTTC. Amino acid sequence: CASSQDHIREDGYTF. The V call is TRBV14, the J call TRBJ1-2; D perhaps matches TRBD1 (5 bases). There are 15 residues in the CDR3. Germline-derived CDR1 and CDR2 are SGHDN and FVKESK. Trimming shortened V by 0 bases and J by 6 bases, and 14 bases separated the two germline ends.

This chain joins TRBV6-1 and TRBJ1-2; D possibly corresponds to TRBD1 (5 bases). Germline V gene sequence: CDR1 MNHNS, CDR2 SASEGT. The length of the CDR3 is 15 residues. The V and J ends lost 4 bases and 4 bases respectively, with 16 bases between them. DNA of the CDR3: TGTGCCAGCAGTGTGCAGGGTCCGACCCTCTATGGCTACACCTTC. Translated: CASSVQGPTLYGYTF.

The rearrangement joins TRBV6-5 to TRBJ1-4, with TRBD1 matching over 7 bases. Per germline, CDR1 MNHEY and CDR2 SVGAGI. CDR3 length: 14 amino acids. The V segment lost 2 bases and the J segment 6 bases; nucleotides outside the gene matches: 3. The CDR3 spells CASSYIGGDEKLFF. Written as DNA, the CDR3 is TGTGCCAGCAGTTACATAGGGGGCGATGAAAAACTGTTTTTT.

The chain has TRBV5-1 and TRBJ1-2, with a tentative D call TRBD1 (5 bases). The CDR3 totals 14 residues. In germline, CDR1 is SGHRS, CDR2 YFSETQ. Trimming stripped 4 bases from V and 0 bases from J, with 10 bases between. CDR3 in amino acids: CASSGAVSNYGYTF. The CDR3 DNA reads as TGCGCCAGCAGCGGGGCAGTTTCTAACTATGGCTACACCTTC.

In its sample, this clone was seen once. This chain joins TRBV9 and TRBJ2-2, with D maybe TRBD1 (5 bases). This CDR3 has 16 amino acids. The V end lost 3 bases, the J end lost 6 bases, and 18 bases lay between the germline ends. The germline V gene has CDR1 SGDLS and CDR2 YYNGEE. The CDR3 nucleotides are TGTGCCAGCAGCGCGGTGTCCTCAGGGTTCGCCGGGGAGCTGTTTTTT. Amino acids: CASSAVSSGFAGELFF. Looking up the rest from reference TRBV9 and TRBJ2-2 gives the full variable domain: DSGVTQTPKHLITATGQRVTLRCSPRSGDLSVYWYQQSLDQGLQFLIQYYNGEERAKGNILERFSAQQFPDLHSELNLSSLELGDSALYFCASSAVSSGFAGELFFGEGSRLTVL.

Comment on this clone: At one of its ends the junction is not consistent with the germline gene, which may arise from a read error. This sequence joins TRBV5-6 and TRBJ2-7; 9 bases map to TRBD1. CDR1 is SGHDT and CDR2 is YYEEEE in the germline V gene. CDR3 length: 13 amino acids. CDR3 region: CASSWSGQGRKHF. For the CDR3, the DNA is TGTGCCAGCAGCTGGTCGGGACAGGGTCGTAAGCACTTC.

The chain recombines TRBV2 with TRBJ2-7, with 12 positions matching TRBD1. Germline assignment: CDR1 SNHLY and CDR2 FYNNEI. The V and J ends lost 6 bases and 5 bases, in that order; junction bases with no gene match: 2. The CDR3 runs to 13 residues. The CDR3 reads CASSGTGGNEQYF. The CDR3 DNA is TGTGCCAGCAGCGGGACAGGGGGCAACGAGCAGTACTTC.

The chain employs TRBV30 and TRBJ1-5; maybe TRBD1 (6 bases). The CDR3 contains 12 residues. Germline V lookup: CDR1 GTSNPN, CDR2 SVGIG (reference sequence). The ends were cut back, 3 bases at V and 7 bases at J, with 10 bases in the middle. CDR3 DNA sequence: TGTGCCTGGAGGAGGGGGAAGCAGCCCCAGCATTTT. The encoded protein is CAWRRGKQPQHF.

This clone showed up just once. The genes are TRBV5-1 and TRBJ2-7; tentative D call: TRBD1 (6 bases). The CDR3 runs to 15 residues. Trimming shortened V by 4 bases and J by 0 bases, and 14 bases separated the two germline ends. CDR1 is SGHRS and CDR2 is YFSETQ in the germline V gene. The CDR3 reads CASSPRDIFSYEQYF. The CDR3 region has the DNA TGCGCCAGCAGCCCCCGGGACATCTTCTCCTACGAGCAGTACTTC.

This clone was seen only a few times. The genes are TRBV27 and TRBJ2-1, with TRBD2 matching 8 bases. CDR1 MNHEY and CDR2 SMNVEV come from the germline V gene (reference sequence). The CDR3 runs 14 residues. Unmatched junction bases numbered 7, after V lost 8 bases and J lost 4 bases. CDR3 sequence reads: CASGSASGYNEQFF. For the CDR3, the DNA is TGTGCCAGCGGATCAGCTAGCGGGTACAATGAGCAGTTCTTC.

V usage is TRBV6-5 and J usage is TRBJ2-7, with a weak D call TRBD2 (6 bases). Looked up from germline, CDR1 is MNHEY and CDR2 is SVGAGI. The CDR3 has 13 residues. V lost 11 bases and J lost 5, with 19 bases in between. The CDR3 DNA is TGTGCCGGCGGATACCCGGAGGGACACGAGCAGTACTTC. This sequence encodes CAGGYPEGHEQYF.

The chain combines TRBV13 with TRBJ2-7, with 9 bases lining up with TRBD1. CDR1 and CDR2 from the germline V gene are PRHDT and FYEKMQ (reference sequence). This CDR3 has 16 residues. V was pared by 3 bases and J by 1 base, with 7 bases of the junction left unmatched. CDR3: CASSLIAGTGSYEQYF. The CDR3 bases are TGTGCCAGCAGCTTGATCGCCGGGACAGGGTCCTACGAGCAGTACTTC.

The rearrangement joins TRBV30 to TRBJ1-5; 7 positions agree with TRBD1. The length of the CDR3 is 15 residues. Germline V gives CDR1 GTSNPN, CDR2 SVGIG (reference sequence). The ends lost 5 bases at V and 4 bases at J; junction bases unmatched: 11. DNA of the CDR3: TGTGCCTGGGCTCCGAAGACAGGGTCAAATCAGCCCCAGCATTTT. Translated, it gives CAWAPKTGSNQPQHF. The full variable domain, rest sourced from reference TRBV30 and TRBJ1-5, is SQTIHQWPATLVQPVGSPLSLECTVEGTSNPNLYWYRQAAGRGLQLLFYSVGIGQISSEVPQNLSASRPQDRQFILSSKKLLLSDSGFYLCAWAPKTGSNQPQHFGDGTRLSIL.

This clone occurred a few times. CDR3 loop: CASSYSADRTEAFF. The CDR3 region has the DNA TGTGCCAGCAGTTACTCTGCGGATCGCACTGAAGCTTTCTTT. V usage is TRBV6-5 and J usage is TRBJ1-1; D is uncertain. The CDR3 has 14 amino acids. Trimming cost V 0 bases and J 4 bases, with 9 bases left between them. Germline CDR1 MNHEY, CDR2 SVGAGI.

This chain uses TRBV6-1 with TRBJ2-1, with 8 bases that match TRBD2. After removal of 7 bases from V and 2 bases from J, the junction contained 7 bases not matched to a gene. The CDR3 length is 15 residues. Germline lookup yields CDR1 MNHNS and CDR2 SASEGT. CDR3 in amino acids: CASTRTSGTYNEQFF. The CDR3 DNA is TGTGCCAGCACCAGAACTAGCGGCACCTACAATGAGCAGTTCTTC.

The chain couples TRBV6-6 to TRBJ1-1; D might be TRBD1 (5 bases). There are 15 residues in the CDR3. Trimming removed 5 bases at V and 6 bases at J, with 19 bases between. In germline, CDR1 is MNHNY, CDR2 SVGAGI (reference sequence). CDR3 nucleotide sequence: TGTGCCAGCAGTCACCGGGGGGGAGAAGGGGCTGAAGCTTTCTTT. Translating gives CASSHRGGEGAEAFF.

This clone was seen just once. The chain employs TRBV25-1 and TRBJ1-5, with 8 bases matching TRBD1. Germline-derived CDR1 and CDR2 are MGHDK and SYGVNS. The CDR3 has 14 residues. Trimming at V came to 5 bases and at J to 3 bases, leaving 3 bases not matched to a gene. CDR3 nucleotide sequence: TGTGCCAGCAGTCAGACAGGGGTCAATCAGCCCCAGCATTTT. It translates to CASSQTGVNQPQHF.

J is TRBJ1-5 and V is TRBV12-5, with TRBD1 matching over 8 bases. Germline CDR1 is LGHNT and CDR2 is FRNRAP. Trimming took 3 bases from V and 4 from J; bases not matched to a gene: 5. The length of the CDR3 is 15 residues. The CDR3 DNA sequence: TGTGCTAGTGGTTTAGGACAGGGCCGGAATCAGCCCCAGCATTTT. This translates into CASGLGQGRNQPQHF.

The chain uses TRBV6-5 and TRBJ2-7, with D unresolved. Germline values: CDR1 MNHEY, CDR2 SVGAGI. This CDR3 region has 13 residues. V dropped 2 bases and J dropped 6 bases, with 11 bases sitting between them. The CDR3 reads CASSYGPRVEQYF. In DNA form, the CDR3 reads TGTGCCAGCAGTTACGGCCCCCGGGTCGAGCAGTACTTC.

This rearrangement joins TRBV30 to TRBJ1-4; the D gene is possibly TRBD1 (5 bases). CDR1 is GTSNPN and CDR2 is SVGIG in the germline V gene (reference sequence). Trimming took off 2 bases at V and 8 bases at J, with 24 bases between the two ends. The CDR3 has 17 residues. The CDR3 DNA sequence: TGTGCCTGGAGTTCGGGACTTCCCGAGAAGCCTGGGGAAAAACTGTTTTTT. It specifies CAWSSGLPEKPGEKLFF.